The clone carrying this T cell receptor (beta chain) was seen at least ten times. This entry belongs to a study of spatial heterogeneity in lung cancer. Overall study context: A consistent excess of beta-chain over alpha-chain sequences was detected.

Time point noted: sample taken at primary tumor resection. Via MiXCR, TCRdb re-called the 5' RACE reads, giving one row per CDR3 protein. The sample lists about 35,000 distinct CDR3 sequences, just over 3% seen once, with around 36% in the top ten. The CDR3 sequence is 15 residues long. The germline gives CDR1 SGHTA, CDR2 FQGTGA. The V gene lost 2 bases and the J gene lost 2 bases, with 12 bases spanning the gap. This sequence originates from a male donor with early-stage non-small cell lung cancer. The rearrangement joins TRBV7-3 to TRBJ2-5; D assignment may be TRBD1 or TRBD2 (5 bases each). The sample in question was normal lung tissue next to the tumor, obtained at surgery. CDR3 protein: CASSLYLGVQETQYF. The CDR3 nucleotides are TGTGCCAGCAGCTTATACCTGGGGGTTCAAGAGACCCAGTACTTC.